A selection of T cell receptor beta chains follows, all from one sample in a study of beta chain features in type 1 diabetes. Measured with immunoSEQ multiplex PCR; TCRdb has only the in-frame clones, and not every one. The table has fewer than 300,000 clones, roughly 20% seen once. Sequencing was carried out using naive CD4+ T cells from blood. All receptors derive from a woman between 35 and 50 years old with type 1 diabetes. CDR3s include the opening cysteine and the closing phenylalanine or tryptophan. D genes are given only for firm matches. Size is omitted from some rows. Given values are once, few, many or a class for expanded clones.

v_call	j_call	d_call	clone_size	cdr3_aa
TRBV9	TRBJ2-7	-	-	CASSVGGDNYEQYF
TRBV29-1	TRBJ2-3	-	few	CSVENPWAAPDTQYF
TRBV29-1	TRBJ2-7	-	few	CSIGQSSYEQYF
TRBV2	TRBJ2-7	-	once	CASRLRTGPLYEQYF
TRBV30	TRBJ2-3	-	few	CAWSRESDTQYF
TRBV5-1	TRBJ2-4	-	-	CASSLEGVLAKNIQYF
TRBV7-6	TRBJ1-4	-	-	CASSPRWRDNEKLFF
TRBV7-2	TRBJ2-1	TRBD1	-	CASTLGQLYNEQFF
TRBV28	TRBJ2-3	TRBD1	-	CASSSKDRDPDTQYF
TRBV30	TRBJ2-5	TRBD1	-	CAWSLGQGMGETQYF
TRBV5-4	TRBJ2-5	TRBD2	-	CASSSKAGLQETQYF
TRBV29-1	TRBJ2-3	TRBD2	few	CSVGVSGGGGDTQYF
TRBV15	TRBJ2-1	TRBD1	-	CATSSGQGYDEQFF
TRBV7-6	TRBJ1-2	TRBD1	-	CASSFDRGSGYTF
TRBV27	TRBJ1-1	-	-	CASSLWGGSAFF
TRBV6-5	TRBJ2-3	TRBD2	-	CASSSWTSGTDTQYF
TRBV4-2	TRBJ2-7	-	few	CASSQGSGLPIEQYF
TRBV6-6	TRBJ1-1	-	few	CASTSGDSVIEAFF
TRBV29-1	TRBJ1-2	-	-	CSSEAAGLDYGYTF